Shown below are 31 T cell receptor beta chains from a single sample sequenced in a study of shared clonotypes between healthy human individuals. Libraries were prepared by immunoSEQ multiplex PCR; TCRdb keeps only in-frame clonotypes and omits some of them. The repertoire holds hundreds of thousands of clones, just over 75% seen once, with 12% in the top ten. The sequenced material came from PBMCs. The receptors shown here come from a middle-aged woman in good health. Some clones in this sample may be carry-over from other donors' samples.

J is TRBJ2-3 and V is TRBV7-8; no firm D call. CDR3 length equals 16 residues. V was trimmed by 4 bases and J by 0 bases, leaving 14 bases between them. The germline gives CDR1 SGHVS, CDR2 FQNEAQ. The CDR3 here is CASSSRLRTSTDTQYF. The CDR3 DNA reads as TGTGCCAGCAGCTCAAGGCTCAGAACTAGCACAGATACGCAGTATTTT.

This clone has just a few counts. The identical CDR3 is also encoded by other nucleotide sequences in the sample. The gene calls are TRBV6-1 and TRBJ1-2, with D possibly being TRBD1 (6 bases). Trimming shortened V by 0 bases and J by 5 bases, and 13 bases separated the two germline ends. The CDR3 contains 15 residues. The V gene's germline CDR1 is MNHNS and CDR2 SASEGT. DNA of the CDR3: TGTGCCAGCAGTGAAGCTGGGGGCGGAGGGTATGGCTACACCTTC. This sequence encodes CASSEAGGGGYGYTF.

The CDR3 nucleotides are TGTGCCAGCAGCGCGGGACTAGCGGCCAATACCTACGAGCAGTACTTC. This encodes CASSAGLAANTYEQYF. The V call is TRBV9, the J call TRBJ2-7, with TRBD2 identical over 11 bases. The CDR3 length is 16 residues. V lost 3 bases to trimming and J lost 2 bases; unmatched junction nucleotides: 7. Per the germline V gene, CDR1 is SGDLS and CDR2 is YYNGEE.

J is TRBJ1-2 and V is TRBV5-1; TRBD1 might be the D (5 bases). The CDR3 totals 14 residues. Looked up from germline, CDR1 is SGHRS and CDR2 is YFSETQ. With 0 bases removed from V and 8 bases from J, the gap between germline ends came to 14 bases. CDR3: CASSLAGGYEGYTF. CDR3 nucleotide sequence: TGCGCCAGCAGCTTGGCCGGGGGATACGAGGGCTACACCTTC.

This chain uses TRBV7-9 with TRBJ1-2; D unresolved. V was clipped by 3 bases and J by 5 bases, with 7 bases between them. The CDR3 has 12 amino acids. Germline loops: CDR1 SEHNR, CDR2 FQNEAQ (reference sequence). The CDR3 DNA reads TGTGCCAGCAGCTTCAGAGAATATGGCTACACCTTC. Protein sequence: CASSFREYGYTF. The full variable domain, in which reference TRBV7-9 and TRBJ1-2 provide the parts outside the CDR3, is DTGVSQNPRHKITKRGQNVTFRCDPISEHNRLYWYRQTLGQGPEFLTYFQNEAQLEKSRLLSDRFSAERPKGSFSTLEIQRTEQGDSAMYLCASSFREYGYTFGSGTRLTVV.

The chain recombines TRBV30 with TRBJ1-2; D unclear. V gave up 4 bases and J gave up 5 bases, with 11 bases separating them. Looked up from germline, CDR1 is GTSNPN and CDR2 is SVGIG (reference sequence). The CDR3 spans 12 residues. The CDR3 spells CAWKATGYGYTF. CDR3 nucleotide sequence: TGTGCCTGGAAGGCGACGGGATATGGCTACACCTTC.

The chain is built from TRBV20-1 and TRBJ1-1; the match to TRBD1 covers 7 bases. This CDR3 comprises 11 residues. Per germline, CDR1 DFQATT and CDR2 SNEGSKA (reference sequence). V was clipped by 5 bases and J by 10 bases; unmatched bases: 7. For the CDR3, the DNA is TGCAGTGCTTACAGGGGCAATCGAGCTTTCTTT. Encoded protein: CSAYRGNRAFF.

On this clone: A far larger clone is one nucleotide away, so this likely arose from a read error. This same CDR3 is encoded by further DNA sequences in the sample. The chain employs TRBV11-1 and TRBJ1-2, with 7 bases identical to TRBD1. Germline assignment: CDR1 SGHAT and CDR2 FQDESV (reference sequence). The CDR3 extends over 12 amino acids. The CDR3 reads CASSQGGYGYTF. The CDR3 nucleotides read TGTGCCAGCAGCCAGGGGGGTTATGGTTACACCTTC. Full variable domain (missing parts from reference TRBV11-1 and TRBJ1-2): EAEVAQSPRYKITEKSQAVAFWCDPISGHATLYWYRQILGQGPELLVQFQDESVVDDSQLPKDRFSAERLKGVDSTLKIQPAELGDSAMYLCASSQGGYGYTFGSGTRLTVV.

V usage is TRBV7-2 and J usage is TRBJ1-6; TRBD1 agrees at 7 bases. Germline CDR1 and CDR2: SGHTA and FQGNSA. This CDR3 has 16 amino acids. The V gene end was trimmed by 6 bases and the J gene end by 0 bases; junction bases not matched to a gene: 5. This CDR3 reads CASSPGQSSYNSPLHF. CDR3 in DNA: TGTGCCAGCAGTCCGGGACAGAGCTCCTATAATTCACCCCTCCACTTT.

The rearrangement joins TRBV28 to TRBJ2-2; D call uncertain. Germline V gene lookup returns CDR1 MDHEN and CDR2 SYDVKM. CDR3 size: 11 residues. V shed 2 bases and J shed 8 bases, with 3 bases lying between them. CDR3 DNA: TGTGCCAGCAGTTTAGCGGGGGAGCTGTTTTTT. Translated: CASSLAGELFF.

V and J are TRBV7-9 and TRBJ2-1; 7 positions match TRBD2. V shed 4 bases, J shed 6 bases, and the junction held 9 bases outside the gene matches. The CDR3 contains 15 residues. Germline CDR1 reads SEHNR; CDR2 reads FQNEAQ (reference sequence). The CDR3 DNA reads as TGTGCCAGCAGCTCCACGGGGGGTGGTCGCAATGAGCAGTTCTTC. Amino acid sequence: CASSSTGGGRNEQFF. The full variable domain, its missing parts supplied by reference TRBV7-9 and TRBJ2-1, is DTGVSQNPRHKITKRGQNVTFRCDPISEHNRLYWYRQTLGQGPEFLTYFQNEAQLEKSRLLSDRFSAERPKGSFSTLEIQRTEQGDSAMYLCASSSTGGGRNEQFFGPGTRLTVL.

A word on this clone: This may be a read error, as it is one base from a much larger clone. Other nucleotide sequences in the sample specify the same CDR3. This sequence joins TRBV5-1 and TRBJ2-7; TRBD2 agrees at 12 bases. Trimming cost V 3 bases and J 2 bases; bases outside gene matches: 0. The CDR3 consists of 14 residues. CDR1 is SGHRS and CDR2 is YFSETQ in the germline V gene. The CDR3 DNA is TGCGCCAGCAGCTGGACTAGCGGGACCTACGAGCAGTACTTC. Protein sequence: CASSWTSGTYEQYF.

The chain recombines TRBV29-1 with TRBJ2-1, with TRBD2 as a possible D gene (5 bases). CDR1 and CDR2 from the germline V gene are SQVTM and ANQGSEA. The V gene lost 7 bases and the J gene lost 3 bases, with 16 bases spanning the gap. This CDR3 region has 14 residues. The CDR3 DNA is TGCAGCGCAGTCGGGATATCCGACTACAATGAGCAGTTCTTC. Its translation is CSAVGISDYNEQFF.

J is TRBJ2-2 and V is TRBV28, with 7 bases fitting TRBD1. Trimming removed 5 bases from V and 4 bases from J; junction bases left unmatched: 13. CDR3 length equals 17 residues. Germline assignment: CDR1 MDHEN and CDR2 SYDVKM. The chain's CDR3 is CASSPPRGRGFTGELFF. CDR3 nucleotide sequence: TGTGCCAGCAGTCCGCCTAGGGGCAGGGGGTTCACCGGGGAGCTGTTTTTT.

This chain links TRBV5-4 with TRBJ2-5, with a possible D match to TRBD1 (6 bases). The ends were cut back, 4 bases at V and 2 bases at J, with 18 bases in the middle. The CDR3 has 16 residues. Germline-derived CDR1 and CDR2 are SGHNT and YYREEE (reference sequence). The CDR3 reads CASSPGQMRFQETQYF. CDR3 DNA sequence: TGTGCCAGCAGCCCAGGACAGATGCGTTTTCAAGAGACCCAGTACTTC.

Comments on this clone: This same CDR3 is encoded by further DNA sequences in the sample. The chain combines TRBV19 with TRBJ1-1, with D maybe TRBD1 (6 bases). Germline loops: CDR1 LNHDA, CDR2 SQIVND (reference sequence). V was clipped by 3 bases and J by 2 bases, with 7 bases between them. The CDR3 is made up of 13 amino acids. CDR3 protein: CASSIGTNTEAFF. The CDR3 nucleotides read TGTGCCAGTAGTATTGGGACAAACACTGAAGCTTTCTTT. Combining the CDR3 with reference TRBV19 and TRBJ1-1 gives the whole variable domain DGGITQSPKYLFRKEGQNVTLSCEQNLNHDAMYWYRQDPGQGLRLIYYSQIVNDFQKGDIAEGYSVSREKKESFPLTVTSAQKNPTAFYLCASSIGTNTEAFFGQGTRLTVV.

As concerns this clone: One end of the junction varies from germline; a read error may be responsible. The gene calls are TRBV5-4 and TRBJ2-7; a possible D gene is TRBD1 (6 bases). Germline loops: CDR1 SGHNT, CDR2 YYREEE (reference sequence). The CDR3 extends over 13 amino acids. The CDR3 coding sequence is TGTGCCGGCAGCTCGGACAGCTCCTACGAGCAGTACTTC. Protein product: CAGSSDSSYEQYF.

The rearrangement joins TRBV28 to TRBJ2-7; 10 positions agree with TRBD1. Looked up from germline, CDR1 is MDHEN and CDR2 is SYDVKM. Trimming cost V 8 bases and J 1 base; bases outside gene matches: 11. The CDR3 loop spans 16 amino acids. The CDR3 reads CASRRGGTGVSYEQYF. For the CDR3, the DNA is TGTGCCAGCCGCAGAGGGGGGACAGGGGTGTCCTACGAGCAGTACTTC. Together with reference TRBV28 and TRBJ2-7, the CDR3 gives the full variable domain: DVKVTQSSRYLVKRTGEKVFLECVQDMDHENMFWYRQDPGLGLRLIYFSYDVKMKEKGDIPEGYSVSREKKERFSLILESASTNQTSMYLCASRRGGTGVSYEQYFGPGTRLTVT.

The J gene is TRBJ1-2, the V gene TRBV10-1; D uncertain. With 0 bases removed from V and 8 bases from J, the gap between germline ends came to 10 bases. Germline CDR1 reads WNHNN; CDR2 reads SYGVQD (reference sequence). This CDR3 is built from 13 residues. CDR3 DNA sequence: TGCGCCAGCAGTGAGTCCGGCGCGGGAGGCTACACCTTC. Translating gives CASSESGAGGYTF.

This clone was recorded only once. V is TRBV19 and J is TRBJ2-7; 7 bases align to TRBD2. Germline CDR1 LNHDA, CDR2 SQIVND (reference sequence). V lost 5 bases, J lost 2 bases, and 6 bases stayed unmatched. The CDR3 totals 14 residues. The CDR3, as DNA: TGTGCCAGTAGTCGTAAGCGGGAAGCCTACGAGCAGTACTTC. Protein product: CASSRKREAYEQYF.

Regarding this clone: The sample holds other DNA sequences that translate to the same CDR3. The chain links TRBV11-2 to TRBJ2-1, with unresolved D. The V gene lost 6 bases and the J gene lost 1 base, with 7 bases spanning the gap. CDR1 is SGHAT and CDR2 is FQNNGV in the germline V gene. The CDR3 runs to 13 residues. The CDR3 nucleotides are TGTGCCAGCAGTCTGGGATCCTACAATGAGCAGTTCTTC. Translating it yields CASSLGSYNEQFF.

Worth noting for this clone: A junction end diverges from the germline sequence, so it may reflect a read error. At the DNA level, this CDR3 is encoded by other sequences in the same sample as well. The chain uses TRBV6-1 and TRBJ2-6; D tentatively fits TRBD1 or TRBD2 (5 bases each). This CDR3 region has 16 residues. Germline V CDR1 and CDR2: MNHNS, SASEGT. This chain's CDR3 is CASSELDFSGANVPTF. CDR3 sequence (DNA): TGTGCCAGCAGTGAATTGGACTTCTCTGGGGCCAACGTCCCGACCTTC.

This sequence joins TRBV7-3 and TRBJ2-1, with D unclear. This CDR3 has 17 amino acids. V was trimmed by 5 bases and J by 4 bases, leaving 21 bases between them. The germline V gene encodes CDR1 SGHTA and CDR2 FQGTGA. In DNA form, the CDR3 reads TGTGCCAGCAGCAACCGGACGCCGCGAAATCCATACAATGAGCAGTTCTTC. It yields the protein CASSNRTPRNPYNEQFF.

J is TRBJ2-1 and V is TRBV15, with D maybe TRBD2 (5 bases). V lost 1 base to trimming and J lost 15 bases, with 19 bases between them. CDR3 length: 14 residues. The germline V gene has CDR1 LNHNV and CDR2 YYDKDF (reference sequence). The CDR3 region has the DNA TGTGCCACCAGCAGAGGTGGGGTTAGCGATCCTCTGTTCTTC. Protein: CATSRGGVSDPLFF.

The chain couples TRBV28 to TRBJ1-2; TRBD1 might be the D (5 bases). Germline CDR1 MDHEN, CDR2 SYDVKM. With 5 bases removed from V and 7 bases from J, the gap between germline ends came to 20 bases. The CDR3 is made up of 15 amino acids. CDR3 sequence (DNA): TGTGCCAGCAGTGCCTCCGACGCAGGGATGGCTGGCTACACCTTC. Translated, it gives CASSASDAGMAGYTF.

Remarks on this clone: Since a much larger clone is just one base distant, this may be a read error. The chain joins TRBV7-3 to TRBJ2-2, with no clear D. The CDR3 covers 12 residues. V was pared by 8 bases and J by 1 base, with 5 bases between. The germline V gene has CDR1 SGHTA and CDR2 FQGTGA. CDR3 sequence reads: CASSENTGELFF. DNA for the CDR3: TGTGCCAGCTCAGAGAACACCGGGGAGCTGTTTTTT.

Comments on this clone: Germline is not matched at one junction end, which may reflect a read error. The V call is TRBV15, the J call TRBJ1-4, with 9 bases identical to TRBD1. Germline CDR1 is LNHNV and CDR2 is YYDKDF (reference sequence). There are 13 residues in the CDR3. DNA of the CDR3: TGTGCCACCGGCAGGGACAGGGAGGAAAAACTGTTTTTT. Protein product: CATGRDREEKLFF.

The chain employs TRBV12-5 and TRBJ2-5; D might be TRBD1 (6 bases). Germline assignment: CDR1 LGHNT and CDR2 FRNRAP. Trimming left V 2 bases short and J 4 bases short, with 8 bases between. The CDR3 is 13 amino acids. As DNA, the CDR3 is TGTGCTAGTGGTTTGCAGGGGCGAGAGACCCAGTACTTC. Protein: CASGLQGRETQYF.

The table lists this clone with a few counts. The chain combines TRBV5-1 with TRBJ2-7; 7 bases are a match to TRBD2. V lost 5 bases, J lost 0 bases, and 5 bases stayed unmatched. The CDR3 runs to 14 residues. Germline CDR1 SGHRS, CDR2 YFSETQ. This CDR3 reads CASSRLADSYEQYF. The CDR3 DNA follows: TGCGCCAGCAGTCGGCTAGCGGACTCCTACGAGCAGTACTTC.

This chain uses TRBV21-1 with TRBJ2-3; the listed D gene, TRBD2, was not tested against the DNA. TRBV21-1 is a known pseudogene. This CDR3 has 17 residues. Here the CDR3 DNA reads TGTGCCAGCAGAATGGGTGGTTGGACCCGGGACTTAGGTACGCAGTATTTT. It translates to CASRMGGWTRDLGTQYF.

The chain uses TRBV18 and TRBJ1-5; D is unclear. This CDR3 has 12 amino acids. Germline values: CDR1 KGHSH, CDR2 LQKENI. The V and J ends lost 2 bases and 5 bases respectively, with 4 bases between them. CDR3 DNA: TGTGCCAGCTCACCAGGGGATCAGCCCCAGCATTTT. Protein product: CASSPGDQPQHF.